This entry describes one T cell receptor beta chain. Its antigen remains undetermined. No much larger clone exists at a distance of one base, and base qualities are not known. One collaborating source in Seattle enrolled patients while the patients were actively infected and followed the patients over time throughout the course of disease. Whole blood was collected in K2EDTA tubes by collaborating institutions according to the institutions' own protocols. For TCRbeta analysis, collaborator samples were shipped as frozen whole blood, as isolated PBMCs, or as DNA extracted from either sample type. CDR1 and CDR2 were assigned from the germline V gene as MDHEN and SYDVKM. Ends trimmed: V by 4 bases, J by 4 bases; bases unmatched to a gene: 4. From cysteine to phenylalanine, the CDR3 is 14 amino acids long. The kept DNA is CDR3 alone, 42 bases in frame from the first base. The immunoSEQ Assay, a bias-controlled multiplex PCR, was used to amplify TCRbeta CDR3 regions from genomic DNA. Regarding the original processing steps: The number of nucleated cells in each sample was estimated from the amplification of reference gene primers within the assay. To quantify the absolute abundance of each unique TCRbeta CDR3 rearrangement, sequence reads were collapsed and filtered. For each sample, productive Simpson clonality was calculated as the square root of Simpson's diversity index over productive rearrangements. The source is immuneACCESS, and TCRdb retained only in-frame sequences with V and J called. Part of the clones is not carried over; for the studies checked, unresolved V genes explain less than half of this, and the remainder is unexplained. V, J and clone size are taken as reported in that table, and D and trimming were inferred from the DNA itself. The sample data list about 230,000 clones, and 65% to 90% of these were observed just once. The ten largest clones take up around 10% of the sample.

The source of the sample is a study of blood T cell repertoires in COVID-19 (TCRdb year 2020). With regard to the full study: Samples covering the acute and convalescent phases of COVID-19 were provided by collaborators in the United States, Italy and Spain. Nearly every sample came with metadata listing a de-identified subject ID, COVID-19 status, age in years and sex. Where available, HLA class I and class II types were obtained from metadata supplied by the sample provider rather than from assay-based typing. The prospective study material was composed of cDNA or gDNA derived from T cells, B-cell-depleted T cells, or PBMCs. The repertoires were released in a freely available public database meant as a resource for research on the immune response to SARS-CoV-2. Deeply sampled blood TCRbeta repertoires from subjects exposed to, actively infected with, or recovered from COVID-19 were included in the dataset. Samples were obtained from the ongoing ImmuneRACE study (first 160 participants) and from approximately 1,200 subjects provided by 6 global collaborators.

Summary of the overall study and its limitations: The amount of clinical and demographic metadata varied by source and participant and was provided uncurated.

Recombination joined TRBV28 with TRBJ1-1; 9 bases in between match TRBD1. The TCR originated in a man aged 50 or older with COVID-19, enrolled during active disease. The sequencing sample was made of peripheral blood. The bases read TGTGCCAGCAGTTCCGGGACAGGGACCACTGAAGCTTTCTTT. Its translation is CASSSGTGTTEAFF.